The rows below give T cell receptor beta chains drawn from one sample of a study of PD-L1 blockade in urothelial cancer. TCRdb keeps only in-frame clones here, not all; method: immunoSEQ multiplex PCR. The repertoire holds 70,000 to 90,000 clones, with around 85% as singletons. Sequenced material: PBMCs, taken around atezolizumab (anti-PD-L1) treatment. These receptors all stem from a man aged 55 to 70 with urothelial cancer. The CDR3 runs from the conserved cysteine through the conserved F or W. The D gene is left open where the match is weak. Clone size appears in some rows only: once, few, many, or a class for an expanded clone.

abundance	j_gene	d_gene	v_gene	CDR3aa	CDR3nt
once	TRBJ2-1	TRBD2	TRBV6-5	CASSYYSGGDTQFF	TGTGCCAGCAGTTACTATAGCGGGGGGGACACCCAGTTCTTC
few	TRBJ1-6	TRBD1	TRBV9	CASSVGQGANSPLHF	TGTGCCAGCAGCGTAGGACAGGGCGCTAATTCACCCCTCCACTTT
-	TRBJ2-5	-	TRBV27	CASSFQGRETQYF	TGTGCCAGCAGTTTTCAGGGGCGGGAGACCCAGTACTTC
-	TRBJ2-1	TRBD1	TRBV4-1	CASSQDQGDEQFF	TGCGCCAGCAGCCAAGATCAGGGGGATGAGCAGTTCTTC
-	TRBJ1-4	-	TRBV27	CASSLRGAQIATNEKLFF	TGTGCCAGCAGTTTACGCGGGGCGCAGATAGCAACTAATGAAAAACTGTTTTTT
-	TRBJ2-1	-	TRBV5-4	CASSRGPLSSYNEQFF	TGTGCCAGCAGCAGGGGCCCCCTAAGCTCCTACAATGAGCAGTTCTTC
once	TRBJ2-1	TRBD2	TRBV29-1	CSAPPSGGFYNEQFF	TGCAGCGCACCCCCTAGCGGGGGGTTTTACAATGAGCAGTTCTTC
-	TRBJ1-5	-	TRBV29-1	CSVGGGRSSQPQHF	TGCAGCGTTGGGGGGGGGCGCTCCTCTCAGCCCCAGCATTTT
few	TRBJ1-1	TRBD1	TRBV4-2	CASSGRGRVTEAFF	TGTGCCAGCAGCGGAAGGGGGCGAGTGACTGAAGCTTTCTTT
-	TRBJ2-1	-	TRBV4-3	CASSLAPSGREFYNEQFF	TGCGCCAGCAGCCTAGCCCCCAGCGGGCGGGAATTCTACAATGAGCAGTTCTTC
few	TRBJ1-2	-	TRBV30	CAWMGGTGYTF	TGTGCCTGGATGGGGGGGACTGGCTACACCTTC
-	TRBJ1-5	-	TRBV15	CATSRDPGSNQPQHF	TGTGCCACCAGCAGAGATCCGGGATCCAATCAGCCCCAGCATTTT